This TCR beta chain was identified during a study of T-cell memory formation after mild COVID-19. This clonotype was seen repeatedly, ten times or more. No antigen is known for it. TCR alpha and TCR beta cDNA libraries with sample barcodes and UMIs came from 5'RACE using constant-segment primers. MiXCR, run by TCRdb on the 5' RACE reads, gives a single entry per CDR3 protein. The profile shows more than 450,000 distinct CDR3 sequences, more than 15% of them singletons. Study conclusions and caveats: Cross-reactive memory appears to have joined, as suggested by some responding clones showing up in pre-infection memory. Specificity for SARS-CoV-2 was not confirmed among the second-wave clones peaking on day 37.

This clonotype was sampled from an adult woman who had mild COVID-19 (a few samples of this study predate the infection). Cell type and time point are not known. Sample: PBMCs or a T cell subset sorted from them (not recorded which).

Here the CDR3 DNA reads TGTGCCAGCACCCCAGGACTAGCGGGAGTGTATGAGCAGTTCTTC. Its translation is CASTPGLAGVYEQFF. The gene calls are TRBV27 and TRBJ2-1, with 13 nucleotides matching TRBD2. CDR1 and CDR2 from the germline V gene are MNHEY and SMNVEV (reference sequence). There are 15 residues in the CDR3. V dropped 7 bases and J dropped 8; count of bases not matched to a gene: 8.